This note documents a single TCR beta chain sequence. The sample belongs to a study of long-term antiretroviral therapy in people with HIV. The V gene lost 2 bases and the J gene lost 1 base, with 5 bases spanning the gap. The CDR3 spans 13 residues. CDR1 is SGHTA, CDR2 FQGNSA, per germline. Runs used v3.0 of the immunoSEQ assay and were done at survey level. Clones were sequenced by immunoSEQ multiplex PCR, and TCRdb holds only the in-frame ones, with some missing. The table records 36,000 or so clones, around 80% of them present only once. The TCR was taken from a young man with HIV. The chain recombines TRBV7-2 with TRBJ1-2; no clear D gene. Here the sequenced sample was unsorted PBMCs, taken 0.6 years after starting antiretroviral therapy. The CDR3 coding sequence is TGTGCCAGCAGCTTAACTGATAACTATGGCTACACCTTC. It is translated as CASSLTDNYGYTF.